A single sample is the source of the 26 T cell receptor beta chains below, sequenced in a study of control samples from healthy donors and cancer patients. Assay used: immunoSEQ multiplex PCR; TCRdb lists only in-frame clones, some missing. This table has around 100,000 clones, roughly 90% appearing once. Material: blood. The receptor source for this set is a woman aged 50 to 65 in good health.

This sequence joins TRBV4-2 and TRBJ1-2; no reliable D call. With 0 bases removed from V and 8 bases from J, the gap between germline ends came to 7 bases. The germline gives CDR1 LGHNA, CDR2 YNFKEQ. The CDR3 covers 12 residues. For the CDR3, the DNA is TGTGCCAGCAGCCAAGATGGCAGGGGCTACACCTTC. Translating gives CASSQDGRGYTF.

The gene calls are TRBV14 and TRBJ2-7; D not certain. CDR3 length: 13 amino acids. Germline lookup yields CDR1 SGHDN and CDR2 FVKESK. V was pared by 1 base and J by 2 bases, with 6 bases between. CDR3 loop: CASSQGRAYEQYF. CDR3 DNA: TGTGCCAGCAGCCAAGGACGCGCCTACGAGCAGTACTTC.

The chain joins TRBV2 to TRBJ2-2; D may be TRBD2 (5 bases). This CDR3 region has 12 residues. The V end lost 10 bases, the J end lost 7 bases, and 13 bases lay between the germline ends. Looked up from germline, CDR1 is SNHLY and CDR2 is FYNNEI. CDR3 residues: CATILVLGELFF. The CDR3 DNA reads TGTGCCACCATACTAGTCCTCGGGGAGCTGTTTTTT.

This clone was observed a single time. V usage is TRBV2 and J usage is TRBJ2-5, with 12 positions matching TRBD2. CDR3 length: 13 amino acids. V lost 9 bases to trimming and J lost 8 bases; unmatched junction nucleotides: 7. Germline loops: CDR1 SNHLY, CDR2 FYNNEI. The CDR3 sequence is CARNRLAGETQYF. The CDR3 coding sequence is TGTGCCAGAAACCGACTAGCGGGGGAAACCCAGTACTTC.

The chain couples TRBV11-2 to TRBJ2-2; possibly TRBD2 for D (5 bases). Trimming pared 0 bases from V and 3 bases from J, leaving 8 bases between. Germline loops: CDR1 SGHAT, CDR2 FQNNGV. The CDR3 contains 15 residues. The CDR3 here is CASSLEGAHTGELFF. The CDR3 nucleotides are TGTGCCAGCAGCTTAGAGGGAGCCCACACCGGGGAGCTGTTTTTT.

The V call is TRBV5-1, the J call TRBJ2-3; TRBD2 matches 14 bases. The CDR3 runs 17 residues. Germline CDR1 SGHRS, CDR2 YFSETQ. Trimming removed 4 bases from V and 2 bases from J; junction bases left unmatched: 6. The CDR3 coding sequence is TGCGCCAGCAGCCTTGGGACTAGCGGGGGTCCCACAGATACGCAGTATTTT. Translated: CASSLGTSGGPTDTQYF.

The chain is built from TRBV7-9 and TRBJ2-7; 8 bases align to TRBD1. The CDR3 covers 14 residues. The V gene end was trimmed by 3 bases and the J gene end by 6 bases; junction bases not matched to a gene: 7. Per the germline V gene, CDR1 is SEHNR and CDR2 is FQNEAQ (reference sequence). Here the CDR3 reads CASSFSQGAAEQYF. The CDR3 coding sequence is TGTGCCAGCAGCTTCTCCCAGGGGGCTGCCGAGCAGTACTTC.

The chain uses TRBV24-1 and TRBJ1-2; unclear D gene. Trimming took 2 bases from V and 5 from J, leaving 20 bases between them. The length of the CDR3 is 17 residues. Germline V gene sequence: CDR1 KGHDR, CDR2 SFDVKD. The CDR3 spells CATSDSTSLRLGYGYTF. As DNA, the CDR3 is TGTGCCACCAGTGATTCTACATCTCTGAGGTTAGGGTATGGCTACACCTTC.

This clone appeared a single time. The gene calls are TRBV4-3 and TRBJ2-3, with D possibly matching TRBD1 (10 bases). CDR1 is LGHNA, CDR2 YSLEER, per germline. CDR3 length: 17 residues. The V end was cut by 1 base, the J end by 3 bases, with 17 bases between. The CDR3 nucleotides read TGCGCCAGCAGCCAAGTCCTAGCGGGACAGGGGACAGATACGCAGTATTTT. Amino acid sequence: CASSQVLAGQGTDTQYF.

This rearrangement joins TRBV30 to TRBJ1-5; the D is unclear. The V end lost 0 bases, the J end lost 0 bases, and 6 bases lay between the germline ends. Germline V gene sequence: CDR1 GTSNPN, CDR2 SVGIG (reference sequence). This CDR3 has 14 amino acids. CDR3 sequence reads: CAWSVSPSNQPQHF. The CDR3 nucleotides are TGTGCCTGGAGTGTAAGTCCTAGCAATCAGCCCCAGCATTTT.

This chain uses TRBV7-2 with TRBJ1-1; D not certain. Between the trimmed V and J ends, which lost 6 bases and 5 bases, there was a span of 19 bases. Germline CDR1 reads SGHTA; CDR2 reads FQGNSA. This CDR3 has 15 residues. The CDR3 DNA sequence: TGTGCCAGCAGTCCGACCACGACAACGCGGACTGAAGCTTTCTTT. Protein sequence: CASSPTTTTRTEAFF.

This clone was seen only once. This rearrangement joins TRBV28 to TRBJ2-7, with 13 bases identical to TRBD2. The CDR3 runs to 16 residues. Germline values: CDR1 MDHEN, CDR2 SYDVKM. After removal of 8 bases from V and 3 bases from J, the junction contained 10 bases not matched to a gene. The CDR3 spells CASEPGTSGIIYEQYV. For the CDR3, the DNA is TGTGCCAGCGAACCCGGGACTAGCGGGATAATCTACGAGCAGTACGTC.

The chain carries TRBV25-1 and TRBJ2-1, with a weak D call TRBD2 (7 bases). Per germline, CDR1 MGHDK and CDR2 SYGVNS. V was pared by 2 bases and J by 7 bases, with 18 bases between. The CDR3 is made up of 16 amino acids. DNA for the CDR3: TGTGCCAGCAGTGAACATGGGGGGGGGCCAAGGAATGAGCAGTTCTTC. Translating gives CASSEHGGGPRNEQFF. The full variable domain, in which reference TRBV25-1 and TRBJ2-1 provide the parts outside the CDR3, is EADIYQTPRYLVIGTGKKITLECSQTMGHDKMYWYQQDPGMELHLIHYSYGVNSTEKGDLSSESTVSRIRTEHFPLTLESARPSHTSQYLCASSEHGGGPRNEQFFGPGTRLTVL.

The chain links TRBV7-6 to TRBJ2-2; D remains ambiguous. V was cut by 1 base and J by 7 bases, with 7 bases left in between. The CDR3 extends over 13 amino acids. Germline CDR1 and CDR2: SGHVS and FNYEAQ. CDR3 sequence (DNA): TGTGCCAGCAGCTTAGGGGGTAGCGGGGAGCTGTTTTTT. It yields the protein CASSLGGSGELFF. The whole variable domain, filled in from reference TRBV7-6 and TRBJ2-2, reads GAGVSQSPRYKVTKRGQDVALRCDPISGHVSLYWYRQALGQGPEFLTYFNYEAQQDKSGLPNDRFSAERPEGSISTLTIQRTEQRDSAMYRCASSLGGSGELFFGEGSRLTVL.

The chain links TRBV3-1 (or the pseudogene TRBV3-2) to TRBJ2-2, with D unresolved. V shed 5 bases and J shed 5 bases, with 21 bases lying between them. Germline CDR1 is LGHDT and CDR2 is YNNKEL (reference sequence). The CDR3 is made up of 17 amino acids. CDR3 loop: CASSTPWSSLGTGELFF. CDR3 nucleotides: TGTGCCAGCAGCACCCCTTGGAGTAGTTTGGGGACCGGGGAGCTGTTTTTT.

This clone was seen only once. The chain couples TRBV29-1 to TRBJ2-1, with TRBD2 matching 7 bases. This CDR3 has 14 amino acids. The V gene end was trimmed by 4 bases and the J gene end by 5 bases; junction bases not matched to a gene: 8. From germline, CDR1 is SQVTM and CDR2 ANQGSEA. The CDR3 DNA reads as TGCAGCGTTGCAAAGCGGCTAGCGGACAATGAGCAGTTCTTC. This gives the protein CSVAKRLADNEQFF.

The rearrangement links TRBV4-3 to TRBJ2-3; D is possibly TRBD1 (5 bases). This CDR3 is built from 18 residues. Germline assignment: CDR1 LGHNA and CDR2 YSLEER. Trimming stripped 0 bases from V and 2 bases from J, with 18 bases between. CDR3 DNA: TGCGCCAGCAGCCAAGATGATACTATAGACAGATTCACAGATACGCAGTATTTT. The encoded protein is CASSQDDTIDRFTDTQYF.

This chain links TRBV27 with TRBJ2-3, with a weak D call TRBD1 (5 bases). This CDR3 comprises 14 residues. Trimming left V 3 bases short and J 6 bases short, with 13 bases between. Germline V gives CDR1 MNHEY, CDR2 SMNVEV (reference sequence). CDR3: CASSFFGRVDTQYF. The CDR3 coding sequence is TGTGCCAGCAGTTTCTTCGGCAGGGTGGATACGCAGTATTTT.

CDR3 region: CASSWTEGPNTEAFF. The CDR3 DNA sequence: TGTGCCAGCAGTTGGACTGAAGGCCCGAACACTGAAGCTTTCTTT. J is TRBJ1-1 and V is TRBV9; D remains ambiguous. Per germline, CDR1 SGDLS and CDR2 YYNGEE. Trimming removed 5 bases from V and 1 base from J, with 15 bases in between. The CDR3 consists of 15 residues.

The J gene is TRBJ2-1, the V gene TRBV6-9; a weak D match, TRBD1 (6 bases). The CDR3 runs 16 residues. V lost 2 bases to trimming and J lost 4 bases, with 15 bases between them. CDR1 MNHGY and CDR2 SVAAGI come from the germline V gene. This CDR3 is CASSYSSGVTYNEQFF. The CDR3 DNA reads as TGTGCCAGCAGTTATAGCTCAGGGGTGACTTACAATGAGCAGTTCTTC.

The chain has TRBV7-3 and TRBJ1-6, with D unclear. Between the trimmed V and J ends, which lost 3 bases and 7 bases, there was a span of 7 bases. Per the germline V gene, CDR1 is SGHTA and CDR2 is FQGTGA. The CDR3 runs to 13 residues. The chain's CDR3 is CASSFIVNSPLHF. CDR3 nucleotide sequence: TGTGCCAGCAGCTTTATTGTGAATTCACCCCTCCACTTT.

V is TRBV27 and J is TRBJ2-3; 8 bases line up with TRBD2. CDR1 MNHEY and CDR2 SMNVEV come from the germline V gene (reference sequence). CDR3 length: 16 amino acids. V shed 3 bases and J 2 bases; nucleotides not matched to a gene: 7. The chain's CDR3 is CASSFEASGFTDTQYF. The CDR3 DNA reads TGTGCCAGCAGTTTTGAGGCTAGCGGGTTCACAGATACGCAGTATTTT.

V and J are TRBV4-3 and TRBJ1-6; D ambiguous. The length of the CDR3 is 14 residues. Germline values: CDR1 LGHNA, CDR2 YSLEER. Trimming pared 1 base from V and 7 bases from J, leaving 8 bases between. This chain's CDR3 is CASSQVLSNSPLHF. CDR3 nucleotides: TGCGCCAGCAGCCAAGTACTATCGAATTCACCCCTCCACTTT.

The V call is TRBV9, the J call TRBJ2-7, with 7 positions matching TRBD2. There are 12 residues in the CDR3. After removal of 3 bases from V and 3 bases from J, the junction contained 0 bases not matched to a gene. CDR1 and CDR2 from the germline V gene are SGDLS and YYNGEE. The CDR3 DNA follows: TGTGCCAGCAGCGCGGGGGGCTACGAGCAGTACTTC. This translates into CASSAGGYEQYF.

This chain joins TRBV3-1 (or the pseudogene TRBV3-2) and TRBJ2-3; tentative D call: TRBD1 (6 bases). V shed 0 bases and J shed 0 bases, with 19 bases lying between them. Germline V gene lookup returns CDR1 LGHDT and CDR2 YNNKEL (reference sequence). The CDR3 is made up of 19 amino acids. The CDR3 nucleotides read TGTGCCAGCAGCCAAGATCATTTCCCCCAGGGGCGCAGCACAGATACGCAGTATTTT. Translated, it gives CASSQDHFPQGRSTDTQYF.

The rearrangement uses TRBV6-1 and TRBJ1-2, with D tentatively TRBD1 (5 bases). This CDR3 comprises 16 residues. Trimming cost V 2 bases and J 7 bases, with 20 bases left between them. Germline-derived CDR1 and CDR2 are MNHNS and SASEGT. The CDR3 sequence is CASSEQGAGGAVGYTF. Written as DNA, the CDR3 is TGTGCCAGCAGTGAACAAGGGGCGGGAGGGGCAGTTGGCTACACCTTC.